This TCR beta chain emerged from a study of cytomegalovirus exposure and HLA in healthy donors. Study results and limitations: CMV serostatus alone was available as immune exposure information.

The PCR employed 60 Vbeta primers together with 13 Jbeta primers. Assay used: immunoSEQ multiplex PCR; TCRdb lists only in-frame clones, some missing. This table has about 150,000 clones, under 85% appearing once. A remark on this clone: Antigen specificity is unknown.

The CDR3 runs 15 residues. V lost 6 bases and J 1 base, leaving 16 bases between the germline ends. From germline, CDR1 is MNHEY and CDR2 SVGAGI. The clonotype was recovered from a man younger than 35 in good health and CMV-seronegative. The rearrangement uses TRBV6-5 and TRBJ2-7; D may be TRBD1 (5 bases). The sequenced sample was PBMCs. The CDR3, as DNA: TGTGCCAGCAGGCTTCGGACACTCTCTTCCTACGAGCAGTACTTC. Translation gives CASRLRTLSSYEQYF.